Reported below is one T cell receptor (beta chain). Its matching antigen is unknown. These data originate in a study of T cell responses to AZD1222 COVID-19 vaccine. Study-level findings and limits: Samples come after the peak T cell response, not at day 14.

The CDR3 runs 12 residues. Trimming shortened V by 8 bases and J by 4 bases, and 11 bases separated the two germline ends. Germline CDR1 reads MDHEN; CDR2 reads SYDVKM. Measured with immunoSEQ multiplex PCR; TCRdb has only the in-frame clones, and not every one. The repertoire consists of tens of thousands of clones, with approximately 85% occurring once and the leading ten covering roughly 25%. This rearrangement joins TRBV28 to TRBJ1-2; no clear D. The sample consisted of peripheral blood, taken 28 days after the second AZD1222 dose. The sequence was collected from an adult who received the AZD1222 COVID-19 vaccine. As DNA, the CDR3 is TGTGCCAGCGTAGCGGGCCCCTATGGCTACACCTTC. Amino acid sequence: CASVAGPYGYTF.